This is a list of T cell receptor beta chains from one sample in a study of T cell repertoires in cytomegalovirus infection. In TCRdb, the reads were re-called with MiXCR into one record per CDR3 protein. The table lists 900,000 to 950,000 distinct CDR3 sequences, around a third of them singletons. These receptors' antigens are unknown. Sequencing used cultured CD8+ T cells from PBMCs, obtained from culture after CMV antigen stimulation. The receptor set was obtained from a human donor in good health (CMV status not recorded). Some clones in this sample may be carry-over from other donors' samples. The CDR3 runs from the conserved cysteine through the conserved F or W. A D gene is named only where the DNA matches it firmly. Clone sizes are given selectively: once, few, many, or a class where the clone is expanded.

NA	TRBV4-2	TRBJ2-3	TRBD2	CASSQRAGNTDTQYF
few	TRBV27	TRBJ1-5	NA	CASSGDRFVQHF
NA	TRBV4-3	TRBJ1-1	NA	CASSQGARSTEAFF
few	TRBV7-9	TRBJ2-1	NA	CASRLGGGGYNEQFF
many	TRBV7-2	TRBJ1-6	NA	CASSPRQAPLHF
NA	TRBV6-5	TRBJ2-1	NA	CASSYGWGDGRRNEQFF
NA	TRBV9	TRBJ2-2	TRBD2	CASSVGGAGGNTGELFF
few	TRBV14	TRBJ1-2	NA	CASSQDGGIFVGYTF
NA	TRBV27	TRBJ2-7	TRBD1	CASSRTGKGYEQYF
NA	TRBV7-9	TRBJ1-2	TRBD1	CASSLDRDRIYGYTF
few	TRBV7-6	TRBJ1-6	TRBD1	CASSLGSGQGISPLHF
NA	TRBV7-2	TRBJ1-5	TRBD1	CASSLVLQGDQPQHF
NA	TRBV29-1	TRBJ2-7	TRBD2	CSVDARRGGFYEQYF
NA	TRBV2	TRBJ1-3	NA	CASSEAGGGYSGNTIYF
NA	TRBV6-2/TRBV6-3	TRBJ2-3	NA	CASRWTRGDTQYF